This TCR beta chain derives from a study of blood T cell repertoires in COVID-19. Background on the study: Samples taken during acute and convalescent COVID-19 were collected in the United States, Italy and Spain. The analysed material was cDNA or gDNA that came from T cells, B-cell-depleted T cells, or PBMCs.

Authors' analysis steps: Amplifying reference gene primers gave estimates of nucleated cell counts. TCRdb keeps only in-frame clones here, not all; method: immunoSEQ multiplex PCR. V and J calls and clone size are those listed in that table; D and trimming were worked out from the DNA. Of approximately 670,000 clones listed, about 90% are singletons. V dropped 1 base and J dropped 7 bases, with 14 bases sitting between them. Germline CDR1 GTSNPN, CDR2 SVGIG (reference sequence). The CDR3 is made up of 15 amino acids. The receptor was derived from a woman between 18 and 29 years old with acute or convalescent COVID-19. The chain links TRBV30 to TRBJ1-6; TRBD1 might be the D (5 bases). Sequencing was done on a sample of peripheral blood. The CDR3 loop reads CAWSAADRRNSPLHF. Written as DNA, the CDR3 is TGTGCCTGGAGTGCCGCCGACAGACGGAATTCACCCCTCCACTTT. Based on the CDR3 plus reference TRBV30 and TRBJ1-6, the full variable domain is SQTIHQWPATLVQPVGSPLSLECTVEGTSNPNLYWYRQAAGRGLQLLFYSVGIGQISSEVPQNLSASRPQDRQFILSSKKLLLSDSGFYLCAWSAADRRNSPLHFGNGTRLTVT.